This T cell receptor beta chain was documented in a study of blood T cell repertoires in COVID-19. Sequencing was performed with immunoSEQ multiplex PCR; in TCRdb, only in-frame clones are kept and a portion is missing. Among 100,000 to 150,000 clones listed, over 75% were seen once. Germline CDR1 and CDR2: MNHNY and SVGAGI (reference sequence). The V end lost 0 bases, the J end lost 2 bases, and 4 bases lay between the germline ends. This CDR3 is built from 13 residues. Sequencing was carried out using peripheral blood. The rearrangement uses TRBV6-6 and TRBJ1-1, with D uncertain. The TCR originated in a woman in her fifties or sixties with acute or convalescent COVID-19. Here the CDR3 DNA reads TGTGCCAGCAGTTACTCTCAAAACACTGAAGCTTTCTTT. It encodes CASSYSQNTEAFF.